This T cell receptor (beta chain) originates from a study of cytomegalovirus exposure and HLA in healthy donors. Regarding the study as a whole: Analyzed later, most CMV-associated TCR beta chains appeared HLA-restricted.

60 Vbeta and 13 Jbeta primers were used in PCR. Sequencing used immunoSEQ multiplex PCR; TCRdb keeps in-frame clones, though not all of them. The sample lists about 180,000 clones; 77% were seen once. This CDR3 has 12 amino acids. V lost 2 bases and J 8 bases, leaving 9 bases between the germline ends. Germline CDR1 ENHRY, CDR2 SYGVKD. Details on this clone: Its specificity is not known.

The sequenced material came from PBMCs. The chain couples TRBV10-3 to TRBJ1-2; D is unclear. This sequence was found in an older woman in good health and CMV-seropositive. Here the CDR3 reads CAISETLRGYTF. CDR3 in DNA: TGTGCCATCAGTGAGACCCTCCGGGGCTACACCTTC.